This is a list of T cell receptor beta chains from one sample in a study of technical replicates of blood from a handful of donors. The table came from immunoSEQ multiplex PCR; TCRdb's copy has only in-frame clones and leaves some out. Seen here are over 65,000 clones, roughly 98% observed once, and the top ten hold around 0.16%. Sequencing used T cells isolated from PBMCs. Receptors originate from a human donor in good health. CDR3s include the opening cysteine and the closing phenylalanine or tryptophan. The order of the fields is V gene, CDR3 length, J gene, clone size, D gene, CDR3 protein, CDR3 DNA. A D gene is named only where the DNA matches it firmly. Some rows have no size entry. The others give once, few or many, or a class for an expanded clone.

v_call: TRBV18; cdr3_length: 17; j_call: TRBJ2-1; clone_size: .; d_call: TRBD1; cdr3_aa: CASSPTGGDRSYNEQFF; cdr3_nt: TGTGCCAGCTCACCGACAGGGGGCGATCGATCCTACAATGAGCAGTTCTTC
v_call: TRBV4-2; cdr3_length: 13; j_call: TRBJ2-3; clone_size: once; d_call: .; cdr3_aa: CASSRGLDRAQYF; cdr3_nt: TGTGCCAGCAGCCGGGGGCTAGATCGGGCGCAGTATTTT
v_call: TRBV30; cdr3_length: 16; j_call: TRBJ2-1; clone_size: .; d_call: TRBD1; cdr3_aa: CAWSVIDREGHNEQFF; cdr3_nt: TGTGCCTGGAGTGTCATTGACAGGGAAGGTCACAATGAGCAGTTCTTC
v_call: TRBV2; cdr3_length: 14; j_call: TRBJ1-2; clone_size: .; d_call: TRBD1; cdr3_aa: CASSSDRGDYGYTF; cdr3_nt: TGTGCCAGCAGCTCAGACAGGGGCGACTATGGCTACACCTTC
v_call: TRBV29-1; cdr3_length: 13; j_call: TRBJ2-7; clone_size: once; d_call: .; cdr3_aa: CSVLAGDSYEQYF; cdr3_nt: TGCAGCGTTCTGGCAGGCGATTCCTACGAGCAGTACTTC
v_call: TRBV2; cdr3_length: 15; j_call: TRBJ1-6; clone_size: .; d_call: .; cdr3_aa: CASIQTASYNSPLHF; cdr3_nt: TGTGCCAGCATTCAAACAGCCAGTTATAATTCACCCCTCCACTTT
v_call: TRBV5-4; cdr3_length: 13; j_call: TRBJ2-7; clone_size: .; d_call: TRBD2; cdr3_aa: CASSLVSGGEQYF; cdr3_nt: TGTGCCAGCAGCTTGGTGTCCGGGGGGGAGCAGTACTTC
v_call: TRBV5-1; cdr3_length: 14; j_call: TRBJ2-7; clone_size: .; d_call: .; cdr3_aa: CASKTGPAAYEQYF; cdr3_nt: TGCGCCAGCAAGACTGGTCCAGCGGCCTACGAGCAGTACTTC
v_call: TRBV5-4; cdr3_length: 16; j_call: TRBJ2-7; clone_size: .; d_call: TRBD1; cdr3_aa: CASSRLFVRGPHEQYF; cdr3_nt: TGTGCCAGCAGCCGCCTTTTCGTCAGGGGGCCGCACGAGCAGTACTTC
v_call: TRBV7-2; cdr3_length: 18; j_call: TRBJ1-3; clone_size: .; d_call: .; cdr3_aa: CATTLGPSASGSGNTIYF; cdr3_nt: TGTGCCACCACACTGGGGCCCTCCGCGTCTGGCTCTGGAAACACCATATATTTT
v_call: TRBV19; cdr3_length: 15; j_call: TRBJ1-2; clone_size: .; d_call: .; cdr3_aa: CASSIVAGSSYGYTF; cdr3_nt: TGTGCCAGTAGTATAGTTGCGGGGTCCTCCTATGGCTACACCTTC
v_call: TRBV15; cdr3_length: 14; j_call: TRBJ2-5; clone_size: .; d_call: TRBD1; cdr3_aa: CATTAEGGRETQYF; cdr3_nt: TGTGCCACCACCGCTGAAGGGGGCCGGGAGACCCAGTACTTC
v_call: TRBV10-3; cdr3_length: 14; j_call: TRBJ2-7; clone_size: .; d_call: TRBD2; cdr3_aa: CAISSPGTSREQYF; cdr3_nt: TGTGCCATCAGTTCCCCGGGGACTAGCCGCGAGCAGTACTTC
v_call: TRBV7-6; cdr3_length: 18; j_call: TRBJ1-3; clone_size: .; d_call: .; cdr3_aa: CASSLERQDSVSGNTIYF; cdr3_nt: TGTGCCAGCAGCTTAGAGCGACAGGACTCTGTCTCTGGAAACACCATATATTTT
v_call: TRBV9; cdr3_length: 14; j_call: TRBJ1-3; clone_size: .; d_call: TRBD1; cdr3_aa: CASTRDSSGNTIYF; cdr3_nt: TGTGCCAGCACCCGGGACAGCTCTGGAAACACCATATATTTT
v_call: TRBV28; cdr3_length: 19; j_call: TRBJ2-3; clone_size: .; d_call: TRBD2; cdr3_aa: CASSAIWELAGRDTDTQYF; cdr3_nt: TGTGCCAGCAGCGCTATTTGGGAACTAGCGGGGCGGGACACAGATACGCAGTATTTT
v_call: TRBV4-1; cdr3_length: 18; j_call: TRBJ2-2; clone_size: .; d_call: TRBD2; cdr3_aa: CASSLPRGGAGTAGELFF; cdr3_nt: TGCGCCAGCAGCCTACCTCGAGGTGGAGCGGGAACAGCCGGGGAGCTGTTTTTT
v_call: TRBV11-3; cdr3_length: 17; j_call: TRBJ2-1; clone_size: .; d_call: TRBD2; cdr3_aa: CASSLTPQAGNHNEQFF; cdr3_nt: TGTGCCAGCAGCTTAACCCCCCAAGCGGGGAATCACAATGAGCAGTTCTTC
v_call: TRBV5-5; cdr3_length: 15; j_call: TRBJ1-6; clone_size: .; d_call: TRBD1; cdr3_aa: CASSSPTGVYSPLHF; cdr3_nt: TGTGCCAGCAGCTCACCGACAGGGGTTTATTCACCCCTCCACTTT
v_call: TRBV5-1; cdr3_length: 14; j_call: TRBJ2-5; clone_size: .; d_call: .; cdr3_aa: CASSFSGREETQYF; cdr3_nt: TGCGCCAGCAGCTTTAGCGGACGAGAAGAGACCCAGTACTTC
v_call: TRBV14; cdr3_length: 12; j_call: TRBJ1-2; clone_size: .; d_call: .; cdr3_aa: CASRGSGYGYTF; cdr3_nt: TGTGCCAGCAGGGGAAGCGGCTATGGCTACACCTTC
v_call: TRBV10-3; cdr3_length: 19; j_call: TRBJ1-5; clone_size: .; d_call: .; cdr3_aa: CAISEGGSSADYSNQPQHF; cdr3_nt: TGTGCCATCAGTGAGGGCGGGTCCTCGGCTGATTATAGCAATCAGCCCCAGCATTTT
v_call: TRBV27; cdr3_length: 15; j_call: TRBJ1-4; clone_size: .; d_call: .; cdr3_aa: CASSLSVGAGEKLFF; cdr3_nt: TGTGCCAGCAGTTTATCAGTAGGGGCTGGTGAAAAACTGTTTTTT
v_call: TRBV13; cdr3_length: 16; j_call: TRBJ1-3; clone_size: .; d_call: .; cdr3_aa: CASSRLTEGSGNTIYF; cdr3_nt: TGTGCCAGCAGCCGTCTAACAGAGGGCTCTGGAAACACCATATATTTT
v_call: TRBV11-3; cdr3_length: 15; j_call: TRBJ2-5; clone_size: .; d_call: TRBD2; cdr3_aa: CASSPGLAGVGTQYF; cdr3_nt: TGTGCCAGCAGCCCCGGACTAGCGGGAGTTGGGACCCAGTACTTC
v_call: TRBV29-1; cdr3_length: 18; j_call: TRBJ1-3; clone_size: once; d_call: TRBD1; cdr3_aa: CSVLPPTGTGSSGNTIYF; cdr3_nt: TGCAGCGTCCTCCCCCCGACAGGGACAGGGAGCTCTGGAAACACCATATATTTT
v_call: TRBV5-1; cdr3_length: 14; j_call: TRBJ2-7; clone_size: .; d_call: TRBD2; cdr3_aa: CASSLGLAGVEQYF; cdr3_nt: TGCGCCAGCAGCTTGGGACTAGCGGGGGTCGAGCAGTACTTC
v_call: TRBV7-2; cdr3_length: 19; j_call: TRBJ2-3; clone_size: .; d_call: TRBD1; cdr3_aa: CASSLTSAGTGGNTDTQYF; cdr3_nt: TGTGCCAGCAGCTTAACTTCCGCCGGGACAGGGGGGAACACAGATACGCAGTATTTT
v_call: TRBV5-1; cdr3_length: 22; j_call: TRBJ2-7; clone_size: .; d_call: .; cdr3_aa: CASSLSSGAQVIPLTVSYEQYF; cdr3_nt: TGCGCCAGCAGCTTGTCATCTGGTGCACAGGTTATCCCCCTAACTGTTTCCTACGAGCAGTACTTC
v_call: TRBV9; cdr3_length: 14; j_call: TRBJ1-2; clone_size: once; d_call: .; cdr3_aa: CASSALGVKDGYTF; cdr3_nt: TGTGCCAGCAGCGCTTTAGGGGTCAAGGATGGCTACACCTTC
v_call: TRBV6-5; cdr3_length: 14; j_call: TRBJ1-2; clone_size: .; d_call: .; cdr3_aa: CASSYGPGLYGYTF; cdr3_nt: TGTGCCAGCAGTTACGGCCCAGGACTCTATGGCTACACCTTC
v_call: TRBV5-1; cdr3_length: 16; j_call: TRBJ1-3; clone_size: .; d_call: .; cdr3_aa: CASSLGQTFSGNTIYF; cdr3_nt: TGCGCCAGCAGCTTAGGACAGACCTTCTCTGGAAACACCATATATTTT
v_call: TRBV28; cdr3_length: 15; j_call: TRBJ2-5; clone_size: .; d_call: TRBD1; cdr3_aa: CASSLFGTGQETQYF; cdr3_nt: TGTGCCAGCAGTTTATTCGGGACAGGGCAAGAGACCCAGTACTTC
v_call: TRBV5-4; cdr3_length: 17; j_call: TRBJ2-2; clone_size: .; d_call: .; cdr3_aa: CASSPSPGFKNTGELFF; cdr3_nt: TGTGCCAGCAGCCCGTCCCCAGGGTTTAAGAACACCGGGGAGCTGTTTTTT
v_call: TRBV6-1; cdr3_length: 15; j_call: TRBJ1-4; clone_size: .; d_call: .; cdr3_aa: CASSEAQGRNEKLFF; cdr3_nt: TGTGCCAGCAGTGAAGCCCAGGGAAGGAATGAAAAACTGTTTTTT
v_call: TRBV6-1; cdr3_length: 15; j_call: TRBJ1-6; clone_size: .; d_call: TRBD1; cdr3_aa: CASSLPGQGKSPLHF; cdr3_nt: TGTGCCAGCAGCCTTCCGGGACAGGGCAAATCACCCCTCCACTTT
v_call: TRBV27; cdr3_length: 17; j_call: TRBJ2-5; clone_size: once; d_call: TRBD1; cdr3_aa: CASSLEGDRVSVETQYF; cdr3_nt: TGTGCCAGCAGTTTAGAAGGGGACAGGGTTTCCGTAGAGACCCAGTACTTC
v_call: TRBV4-1; cdr3_length: 16; j_call: TRBJ1-1; clone_size: once; d_call: .; cdr3_aa: CASSQDIYGGNTEAFF; cdr3_nt: TGCGCCAGCAGCCAAGATATCTACGGGGGAAACACTGAAGCTTTCTTT